This T cell receptor beta chain was observed in a study of cytomegalovirus exposure and HLA in healthy donors. Looking at the study overall: From about 180 million T cells, an earlier analysis saw roughly 110 million unique TCR beta sequences. Regarding the study as a whole: There were several of the most significant clusters that appeared linked to common viral pathogens in a later analysis.

Germline V CDR1 and CDR2: MNHEY, SMNVEV (reference sequence). CDR3 size: 15 residues. The V gene end was trimmed by 5 bases and the J gene end by 3 bases; junction bases not matched to a gene: 8. This clone was seen a few times. Its specificity is not known. The PCR made use of 60 Vbeta and 13 Jbeta primers. Per the authors' pipeline: In a later analysis, 60 million to 90 million unique TCR beta chains included roughly 11 million shared by two or more donors. Produced via immunoSEQ multiplex PCR; TCRdb's table is partial and in-frame only. The DNA gave D and trimming, while V, J and clone size come from that table. Of nearly 100,000 clones detected, around a tenth appear once; the ten largest clones hold approximately 5.1%.

The sample was PBMCs. The sequence was collected from a man in his forties or fifties in good health and CMV-seropositive. J is TRBJ1-2 and V is TRBV27, with 8 bases aligning to TRBD1. Here the CDR3 DNA reads TGTGCCAGCAGTCCCCGGACAGGGTTCTACTATGGCTACACCTTC. Its translation: CASSPRTGFYYGYTF.